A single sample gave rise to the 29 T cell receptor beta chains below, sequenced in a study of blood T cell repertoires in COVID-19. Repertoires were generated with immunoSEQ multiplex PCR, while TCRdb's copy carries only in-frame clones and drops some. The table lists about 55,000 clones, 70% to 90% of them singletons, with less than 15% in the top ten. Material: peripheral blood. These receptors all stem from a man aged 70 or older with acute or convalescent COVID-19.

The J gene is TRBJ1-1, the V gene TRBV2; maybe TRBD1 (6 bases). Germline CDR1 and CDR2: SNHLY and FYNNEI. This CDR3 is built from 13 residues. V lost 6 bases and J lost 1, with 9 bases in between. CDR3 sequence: CASRTGWNTEAFF. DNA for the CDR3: TGTGCCAGCAGAACAGGGTGGAACACTGAAGCTTTCTTT. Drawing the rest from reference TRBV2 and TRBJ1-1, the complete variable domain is EPEVTQTPSHQVTQMGQEVILRCVPISNHLYFYWYRQILGQKVEFLVSFYNNEISEKSEIFDDQFSVERPDGSNFTLKIRSTKLEDSAMYFCASRTGWNTEAFFGQGTRLTVV.

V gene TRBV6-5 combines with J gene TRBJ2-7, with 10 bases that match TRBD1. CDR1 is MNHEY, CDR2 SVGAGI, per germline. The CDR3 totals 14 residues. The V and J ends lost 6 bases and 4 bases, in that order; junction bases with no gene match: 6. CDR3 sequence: CASRLDRGLYEQYV. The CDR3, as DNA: TGTGCCAGCAGGTTAGACAGGGGGCTTTACGAGCAGTACGTC.

The CDR3 sequence is CASSLEAGGMNEQFF. The CDR3 DNA follows: TGTGCCAGCAGCTTAGAGGCAGGGGGCATGAATGAGCAGTTCTTC. The chain couples TRBV11-2 to TRBJ2-1, with TRBD1 identical over 8 bases. The V segment lost 0 bases and the J segment 7 bases; nucleotides outside the gene matches: 5. The CDR3 totals 15 residues. Germline CDR1 SGHAT, CDR2 FQNNGV.

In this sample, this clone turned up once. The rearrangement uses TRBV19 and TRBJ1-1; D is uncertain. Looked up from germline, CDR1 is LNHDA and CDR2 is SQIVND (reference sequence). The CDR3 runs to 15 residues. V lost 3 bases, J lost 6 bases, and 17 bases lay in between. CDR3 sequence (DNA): TGTGCCAGTAGTATTGGAGTCGGGGTTGGTTCTGAAGCTTTCTTT. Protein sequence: CASSIGVGVGSEAFF.

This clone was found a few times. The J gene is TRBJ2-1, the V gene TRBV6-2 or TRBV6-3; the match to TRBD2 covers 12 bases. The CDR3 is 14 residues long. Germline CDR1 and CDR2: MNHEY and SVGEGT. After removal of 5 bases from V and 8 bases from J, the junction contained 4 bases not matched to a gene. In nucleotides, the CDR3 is TGTGCCAGCAGTCGTAGACTAGCGGGGGATGAGCAGTTCTTC. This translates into CASSRRLAGDEQFF.

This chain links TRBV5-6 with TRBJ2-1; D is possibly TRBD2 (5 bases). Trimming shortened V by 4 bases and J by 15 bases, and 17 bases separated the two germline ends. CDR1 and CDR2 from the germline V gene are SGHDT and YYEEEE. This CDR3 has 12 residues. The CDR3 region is CASSVSGIKRFF. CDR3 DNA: TGTGCCAGCAGCGTATCCGGGATCAAGAGGTTCTTC.

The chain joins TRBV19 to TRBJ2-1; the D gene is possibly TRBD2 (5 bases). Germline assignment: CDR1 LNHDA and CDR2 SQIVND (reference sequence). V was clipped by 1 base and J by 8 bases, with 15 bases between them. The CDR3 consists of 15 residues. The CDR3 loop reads CASSIAGTSPDEQFF. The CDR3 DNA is TGTGCCAGTAGTATAGCGGGAACCTCACCAGATGAGCAGTTCTTC. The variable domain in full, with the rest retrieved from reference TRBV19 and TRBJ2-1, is DGGITQSPKYLFRKEGQNVTLSCEQNLNHDAMYWYRQDPGQGLRLIYYSQIVNDFQKGDIAEGYSVSREKKESFPLTVTSAQKNPTAFYLCASSIAGTSPDEQFFGPGTRLTVL.

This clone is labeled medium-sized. CDR3 amino acids: CASSTGTGNGYTF. CDR3 nucleotides: TGTGCCAGTAGTACAGGGACAGGGAATGGCTACACCTTC. The chain employs TRBV19 and TRBJ1-2; 9 nucleotides line up with TRBD1. This CDR3 contains 13 residues. V shed 4 bases, J shed 6 bases, and the junction held 3 bases outside the gene matches. CDR1 and CDR2 (germline): LNHDA, SQIVND (reference sequence).

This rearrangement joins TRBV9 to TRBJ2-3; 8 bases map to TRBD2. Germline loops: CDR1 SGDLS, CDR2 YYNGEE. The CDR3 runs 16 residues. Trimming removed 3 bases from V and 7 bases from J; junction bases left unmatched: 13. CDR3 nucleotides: TGTGCCAGCAGCGCCCCCAGAGGTAGCGGGGAAAATACGCAGTATTTT. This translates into CASSAPRGSGENTQYF.

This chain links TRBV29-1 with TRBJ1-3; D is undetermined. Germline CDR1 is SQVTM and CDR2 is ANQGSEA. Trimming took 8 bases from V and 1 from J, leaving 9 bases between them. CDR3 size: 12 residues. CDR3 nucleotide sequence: TGCAGCTATAGAGGGTCTGGAAACACCATATATTTT. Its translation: CSYRGSGNTIYF.

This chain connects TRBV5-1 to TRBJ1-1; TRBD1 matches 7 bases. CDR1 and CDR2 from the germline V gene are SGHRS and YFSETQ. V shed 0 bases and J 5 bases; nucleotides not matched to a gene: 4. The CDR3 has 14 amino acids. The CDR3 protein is CASSLDRGRTEAFF. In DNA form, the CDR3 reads TGCGCCAGCAGCTTGGACAGGGGCCGGACTGAAGCTTTCTTT. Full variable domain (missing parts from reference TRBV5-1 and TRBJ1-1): KAGVTQTPRYLIKTRGQQVTLSCSPISGHRSVSWYQQTPGQGLQFLFEYFSETQRNKGNFPGRFSGRQFSNSRSEMNVSTLELGDSALYLCASSLDRGRTEAFFGQGTRLTVV.

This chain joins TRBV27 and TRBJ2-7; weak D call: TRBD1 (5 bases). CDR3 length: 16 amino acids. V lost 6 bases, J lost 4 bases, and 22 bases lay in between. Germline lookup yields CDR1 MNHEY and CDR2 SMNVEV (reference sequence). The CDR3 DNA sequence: TGTGCCAGCAGCCATAGTGGGGCCCGGAACAGATACGAGCAGTACTTC. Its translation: CASSHSGARNRYEQYF.

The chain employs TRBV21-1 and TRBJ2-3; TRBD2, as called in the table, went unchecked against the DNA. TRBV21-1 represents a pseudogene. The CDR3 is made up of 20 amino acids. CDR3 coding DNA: TGTGCCAGCAGCGAAAGAGGCCCCACTAGCGGGGGTTTTAGCACAGATACGCAGTATTTT. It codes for CASSERGPTSGGFSTDTQYF.

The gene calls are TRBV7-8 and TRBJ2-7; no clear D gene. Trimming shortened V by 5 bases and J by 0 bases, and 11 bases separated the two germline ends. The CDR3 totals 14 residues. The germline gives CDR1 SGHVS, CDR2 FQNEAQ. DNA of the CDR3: TGTGCCAGCAGCAAATCAGCGATCTCCTACGAGCAGTACGTC. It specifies CASSKSAISYEQYV.

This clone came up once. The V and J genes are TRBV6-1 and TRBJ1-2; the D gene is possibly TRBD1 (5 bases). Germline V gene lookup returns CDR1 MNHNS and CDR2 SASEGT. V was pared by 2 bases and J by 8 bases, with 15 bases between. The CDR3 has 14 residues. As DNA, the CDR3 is TGTGCCAGCAGTGAAAAAGGGGTAGATTGGGGCTACACCTTC. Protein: CASSEKGVDWGYTF.

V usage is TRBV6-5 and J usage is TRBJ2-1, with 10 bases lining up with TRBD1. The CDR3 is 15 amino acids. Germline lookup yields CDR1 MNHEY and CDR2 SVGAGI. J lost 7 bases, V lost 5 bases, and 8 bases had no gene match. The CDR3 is CASSTTGTGVNEQFF. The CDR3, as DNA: TGTGCCAGCAGTACCACCGGGACAGGGGTAAATGAGCAGTTCTTC.

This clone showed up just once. This CDR3 reads CASSLSEPRDRGLSWRTEQYV. For the CDR3, the DNA is TGTGCCAGCAGTTTATCCGAACCCCGGGACAGGGGGCTGAGCTGGAGGACGGAGCAGTACGTC. This rearrangement joins TRBV27 to TRBJ2-7; 12 bases align to TRBD1. The junction had 22 bases not matched to a gene; V was cut back by 0 bases and J by 7 bases. CDR1 is MNHEY and CDR2 is SMNVEV in the germline V gene (reference sequence). This CDR3 has 21 amino acids.

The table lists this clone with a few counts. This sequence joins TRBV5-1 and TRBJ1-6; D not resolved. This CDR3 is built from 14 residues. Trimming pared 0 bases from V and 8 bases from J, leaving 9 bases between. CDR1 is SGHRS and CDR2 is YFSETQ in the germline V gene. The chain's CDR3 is CASSLAGRDSPLHF. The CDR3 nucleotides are TGCGCCAGCAGCTTGGCCGGGAGGGATTCACCCCTCCACTTT.

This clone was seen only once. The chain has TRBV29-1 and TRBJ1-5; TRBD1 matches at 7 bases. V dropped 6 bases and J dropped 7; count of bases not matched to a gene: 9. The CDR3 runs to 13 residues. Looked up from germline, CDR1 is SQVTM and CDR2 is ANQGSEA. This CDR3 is CSVATGQGQPQHF. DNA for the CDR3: TGCAGCGTCGCGACAGGGCAGGGGCAGCCCCAGCATTTT.

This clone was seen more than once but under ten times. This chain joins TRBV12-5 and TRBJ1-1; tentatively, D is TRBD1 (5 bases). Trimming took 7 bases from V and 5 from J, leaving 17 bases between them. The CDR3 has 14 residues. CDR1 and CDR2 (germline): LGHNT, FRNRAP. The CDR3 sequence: CASARQSGGTEAFF. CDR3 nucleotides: TGTGCTAGTGCGAGACAGTCCGGTGGAACTGAAGCTTTCTTT.

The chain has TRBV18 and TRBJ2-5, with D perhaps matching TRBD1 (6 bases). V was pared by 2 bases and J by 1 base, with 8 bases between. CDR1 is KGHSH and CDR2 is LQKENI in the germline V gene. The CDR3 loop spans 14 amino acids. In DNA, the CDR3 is TGTGCCAGCTCACCAGGGACACCCCAAGAGACCCAGTACTTC. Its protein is CASSPGTPQETQYF.

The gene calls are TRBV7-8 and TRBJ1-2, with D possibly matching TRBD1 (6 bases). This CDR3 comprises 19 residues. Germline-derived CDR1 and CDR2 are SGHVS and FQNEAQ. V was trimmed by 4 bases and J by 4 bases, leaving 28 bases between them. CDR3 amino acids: CASSSNLGTLGRDAYGYTF. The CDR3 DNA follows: TGTGCCAGCAGCTCAAACCTTGGGACACTAGGGCGAGATGCCTATGGCTACACCTTC.

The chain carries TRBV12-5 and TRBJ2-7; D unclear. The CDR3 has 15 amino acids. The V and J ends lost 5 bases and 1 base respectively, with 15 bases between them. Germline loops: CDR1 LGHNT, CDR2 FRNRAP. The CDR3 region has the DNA TGTGCTAGTGGTCTCACAGAGAAGGTATCCTACGAGCAGTACTTC. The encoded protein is CASGLTEKVSYEQYF.

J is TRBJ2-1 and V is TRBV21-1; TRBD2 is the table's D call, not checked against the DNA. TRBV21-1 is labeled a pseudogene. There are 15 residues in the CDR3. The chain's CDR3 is CASSKEALAANEQFF. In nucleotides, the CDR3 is TGTGCCAGCAGCAAAGAGGCACTAGCGGCGAATGAGCAGTTCTTC.

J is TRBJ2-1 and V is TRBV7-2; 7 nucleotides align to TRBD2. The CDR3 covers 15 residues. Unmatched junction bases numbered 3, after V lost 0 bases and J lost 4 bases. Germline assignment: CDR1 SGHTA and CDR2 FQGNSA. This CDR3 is CASSLAGGPYNEQFF. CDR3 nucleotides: TGTGCCAGCAGCTTAGCGGGAGGGCCGTACAATGAGCAGTTCTTC. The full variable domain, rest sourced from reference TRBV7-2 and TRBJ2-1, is GAGVSQSPSNKVTEKGKDVELRCDPISGHTALYWYRQSLGQGLEFLIYFQGNSAPDKSGLPSDRFSAERTGGSVSTLTIQRTQQEDSAVYLCASSLAGGPYNEQFFGPGTRLTVL.

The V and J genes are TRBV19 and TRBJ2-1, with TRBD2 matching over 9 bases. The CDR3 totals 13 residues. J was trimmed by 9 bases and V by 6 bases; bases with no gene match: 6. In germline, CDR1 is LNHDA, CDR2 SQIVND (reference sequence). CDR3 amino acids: CASRTSGYGEQFF. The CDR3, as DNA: TGTGCCAGTAGGACTAGCGGCTATGGTGAGCAGTTCTTC.

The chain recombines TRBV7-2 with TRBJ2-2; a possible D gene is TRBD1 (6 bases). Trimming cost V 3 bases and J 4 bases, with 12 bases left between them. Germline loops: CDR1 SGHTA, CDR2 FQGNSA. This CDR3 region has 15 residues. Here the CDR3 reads CASSFRGYSTGELFF. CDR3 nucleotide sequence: TGTGCCAGCAGCTTTAGGGGGTATAGCACCGGGGAGCTGTTTTTT.

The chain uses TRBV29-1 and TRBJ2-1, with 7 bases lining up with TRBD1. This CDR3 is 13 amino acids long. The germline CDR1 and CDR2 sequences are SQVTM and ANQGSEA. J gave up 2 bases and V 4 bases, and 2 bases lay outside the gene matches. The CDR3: CSVGQGTYNEQFF. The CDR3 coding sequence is TGCAGCGTTGGACAGGGCACCTACAATGAGCAGTTCTTC.

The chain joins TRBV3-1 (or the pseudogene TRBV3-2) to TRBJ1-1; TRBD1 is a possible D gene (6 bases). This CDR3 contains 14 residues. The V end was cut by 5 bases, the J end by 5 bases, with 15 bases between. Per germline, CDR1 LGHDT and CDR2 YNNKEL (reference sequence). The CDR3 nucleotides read TGTGCCAGCAGCTACCCGGGCACAGGGACTGAAGCTTTCTTT. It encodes CASSYPGTGTEAFF.